This T cell receptor beta chain was recorded in a study of monozygotic twins with inflammatory bowel disease. Findings of the study overall: Limited statistical power may explain no repertoire similarity difference between concordant and discordant twins. IBD patients had lower TCRbeta diversity (inverse Simpson) than healthy co-twins.

TCRdb reprocessed the 5' RACE reads and stores each CDR3 protein as one record, lacking DNA. There are 300,000 to 450,000 distinct CDR3 sequences in the sample, with around 2.6% held by the top ten. In the case of this clonotype: The antigen is undetermined.

The sequence derives from a human donor with ulcerative colitis or Crohn's disease, or a healthy co-twin of an affected twin (not recorded which). The sequencing input was blood.

This CDR3 is CSAREAKASGGAKTQYF. V is TRBV20-1 and J is TRBJ2-5; TCRdb's assignment of TRBD2 cannot be checked, as there is no DNA. The germline V gene has CDR1 DFQATT and CDR2 SNEGSKA (reference sequence). This CDR3 comprises 17 residues.